Presented here are 2 T cell receptor beta chains from one specimen sequenced in a study of cytomegalovirus exposure and HLA in healthy donors. With 60 Vbeta and 13 Jbeta primers, the PCR was carried out. This table comes from immunoSEQ multiplex PCR, and its TCRdb copy is limited to in-frame clones, with some not included. The sample has more than 95,000 clones; about 80% are singletons. The sample consisted of PBMCs. These TCRs come from a man aged 25 to 40 in good health and CMV-seropositive.

This rearrangement joins TRBV7-6 to TRBJ2-3, with TRBD2 identical over 8 bases. The germline V gene encodes CDR1 SGHVS and CDR2 FNYEAQ. Losses at the gene ends were 5 bases for V and 0 bases for J; bases not matched to a gene: 7. This CDR3 spans 16 amino acids. The CDR3 spells CASSPELAASTDTQYF. CDR3 DNA sequence: TGTGCCAGCAGCCCCGAACTAGCGGCTAGCACAGATACGCAGTATTTT.

The rearrangement links TRBV4-1 to TRBJ2-4; 14 bases map to TRBD2. J gave up 2 bases and V 2 bases, and 11 bases lay outside the gene matches. Germline lookup yields CDR1 MGHRA and CDR2 YSYEKL. This CDR3 contains 20 residues. Written as DNA, the CDR3 is TGCGCCAGCAGCCAATACTCCGGGACTAGCGGGAGCAGGTCCAAAAACATTCAGTACTTC. This gives the protein CASSQYSGTSGSRSKNIQYF.